The TCR beta chain described here comes from a study of molecular identifiers for immune sequencing clone quantification. This clonotype was seen at least ten times. TCRdb re-derived calls from the PCR reads in MiXCR, one entry per CDR3 protein. Found here are roughly 9,700 distinct CDR3 sequences, roughly a sixth of them singletons; the top ten hold approximately 2.1%. Trimming took 8 bases from V and 4 from J; bases not matched to a gene: 10. CDR3 length: 15 amino acids. The V gene's germline CDR1 is LNHNV and CDR2 YYDKDF (reference sequence). Sequences were obtained from naive CD8+ T cells from blood, with Jurkat cell RNA spiked in. Specified subset: FACS-sorted CD8+CD4-CCR7+CD45RA+ naive T cells. The gene calls are TRBV15 and TRBJ2-2; 7 nucleotides align to TRBD2. The source is a human donor in good health. Some libraries in this study had Jurkat cell RNA spiked in. The CDR3 protein is CATSTRESPTGELFF. The CDR3 DNA is TGTGCCACCTCGACGCGGGAGAGCCCCACCGGGGAGCTGTTTTTT.